Each of the 9 T cell receptor beta chains below was sequenced from the same sample in a study of control samples from healthy donors and cancer patients (dated by TCRdb to about 2020). Preparation of the library involved the immunoSEQ multiplex PCR assay. As stored in TCRdb, this immuneACCESS dataset retains in-frame rearrangements with V and J assigned. A fraction of the clones does not appear; measured against another copy, unresolved V genes explain less than half of the discrepancy, and the remainder lacks a known reason. The sample table holds approximately 58,000 clones, of which around 87% were seen once. Jointly, the top ten make up approximately 12% of the sample. The sequenced sample consisted of PBMCs. These receptors all stem from an older woman with lung cancer.

The chain combines TRBV19 with TRBJ2-5; D is tentatively TRBD1 or TRBD2 (5 bases each). Looked up from germline, CDR1 is LNHDA and CDR2 is SQIVND (reference sequence). The V end lost 3 bases, the J end lost 9 bases, and 14 bases lay between the germline ends. CDR3 length: 13 amino acids. The CDR3 DNA sequence: TGTGCCAGTAGTATTGCCAGGGAGATGGCCCAGTACTTC. Translation: CASSIAREMAQYF.

The rearrangement uses TRBV7-9 and TRBJ2-7, with 8 bases that match TRBD1. Germline CDR1 and CDR2: SEHNR and FQNEAQ (reference sequence). V was pared by 1 base and J by 4 bases, with 6 bases of the junction left unmatched. The CDR3 has 15 residues. In DNA, the CDR3 is TGTGCCAGCAGCTTAGATCGGACAGGGTTTTACGAGCAGTACTTC. Protein sequence: CASSLDRTGFYEQYF.

By share of the sample, this clone is large. The V and J genes are TRBV6-6 and TRBJ1-5; no firm D call. CDR3 length: 15 amino acids. Germline CDR1 reads MNHNY; CDR2 reads SVGAGI (reference sequence). The V and J ends lost 6 bases and 2 bases respectively, with 14 bases between them. The CDR3: CASSPNPEGNQPQHF. Here the CDR3 DNA reads TGTGCCAGCAGCCCCAACCCGGAGGGCAATCAGCCCCAGCATTTT.

V gene TRBV4-1 combines with J gene TRBJ1-2; TRBD1 is a possible D gene (5 bases). V was clipped by 1 base and J by 7 bases, with 16 bases between them. CDR1 MGHRA and CDR2 YSYEKL come from the germline V gene. The CDR3 extends over 15 amino acids. The CDR3 DNA reads as TGCGCCAGCAGCCAAGTAGGCCAGGCAGGGCTTGGCTACACCTTC. Translating gives CASSQVGQAGLGYTF.

The chain recombines TRBV27 with TRBJ1-1; perhaps TRBD1 as D (6 bases). The CDR3 length is 15 residues. Looked up from germline, CDR1 is MNHEY and CDR2 is SMNVEV (reference sequence). Trimming cost V 2 bases and J 4 bases, with 14 bases left between them. The CDR3 DNA reads as TGTGCCAGCAGTTTAACGGGGGGAGGGGGCACTGAAGCTTTCTTT. Residues: CASSLTGGGGTEAFF.

In its sample, this clone was seen a few times. As DNA, the CDR3 is TGTGCCAGCAGCCAAGCCGGGACTACTCTCACCGGGGAGCTGTTTTTT. Its protein is CASSQAGTTLTGELFF. The chain combines TRBV4-2 with TRBJ2-2, with 7 bases fitting TRBD2. CDR3 length equals 16 residues. Trimming took 1 base from V and 4 from J; bases not matched to a gene: 6. Germline CDR1 is LGHNA and CDR2 is YNFKEQ.

The chain has TRBV5-1 and TRBJ2-1, with 10 bases aligning to TRBD2. This CDR3 has 14 residues. V lost 4 bases to trimming and J lost 6 bases; unmatched junction nucleotides: 4. In germline, CDR1 is SGHRS, CDR2 YFSETQ. As DNA, the CDR3 is TGCGCCAGCAGCACCAGGACTAGCGGCAATGAGCAGTTCTTC. The encoded protein is CASSTRTSGNEQFF.

This chain links TRBV27 with TRBJ1-3, with TRBD1 matching 7 bases. Germline V gene data show CDR1 as MNHEY and CDR2 as SMNVEV (reference sequence). Trimming took 5 bases from V and 0 from J; bases not matched to a gene: 4. This CDR3 has 15 amino acids. The DNA for the CDR3 is TGTGCCAGCAGTGACGGGACAGCCTCTGGAAACACCATATATTTT. It translates to CASSDGTASGNTIYF.

In the case of this clone: One end of the junction does not line up with germline, which may come from a read error. The genes are TRBV5-1 and TRBJ1-1; D is unresolved. Germline V gives CDR1 SGHRS, CDR2 YFSETQ. The CDR3 runs to 14 residues. The CDR3 loop reads CASGLVGLATEAFF. The CDR3 DNA reads as TGCGCCAGCGGCTTGGTTGGCCTAGCCACTGAAGCTTTCTTT.